This T cell receptor (beta chain) was observed in a study of blood T cells in healthy people across ages. About this clonotype itself: The antigen is unknown.

Whole-study results and caveats: Diversity was higher, and naive CD4+ cells more numerous, in long-lived donors than in aged donors. Older individuals had lower TCR beta diversity per million T cells (the decline was roughly linear).

This CDR3 spans 14 amino acids. V lost 1 base to trimming and J lost 6 bases, with 15 bases between them. Germline CDR1 DFQATT, CDR2 SNEGSKA (reference sequence). The authors ran a second PCR of about 7 to 11 cycles using a sample-barcoded 5' primer and a J-beta primer mix. From each sample, at least 2.5 million paired-end reads containing CDR3 were obtained. TCRdb called the 5' RACE reads again in MiXCR, with one record for every CDR3 protein. The table has around 1.5 million distinct CDR3 sequences, around 59% seen once. The sequence came from a man between 18 and 29 years old in good health. Input material: blood. The chain joins TRBV20-1 to TRBJ1-2; weak D call: TRBD1 (5 bases). The CDR3, as DNA: TGCAGTGCTAGAGCTGGGGGGTCTGACGATGGCTACACCTTC. Encoded protein: CSARAGGSDDGYTF.